This T cell receptor beta chain was recorded in a study of T cell changes during pregnancy in multiple sclerosis (dated by TCRdb to about 2019). Concerning the study at large: The study examined how the T cell repertoire changed over the course of pregnancy in women with multiple sclerosis.

A remark on this clone: This receptor's antigen is unknown. No per-base quality is available; no much larger clone lies one base away.

The receptor library was made with the immunoSEQ multiplex PCR assay. Imported from immuneACCESS, the table was reduced by TCRdb to in-frame sequences with V and J called. These copies leave out some clones; in studies compared against another copy, an unresolved V gene accounts for under half, and the cause of the remainder is not known. The table for this sample lists over 50,000 clones; 87% of them were counted only once. The top ten clonotypes cover under 5.5% of the sample. The clonotype originates from a human donor whose cells served as feeder cells for cultures in a pregnancy study. Sequencing was performed on peripheral blood from another person, used as feeder cells.

The CDR3 here reads CAIQGPGTDTQYF. The nucleotides read TGTGCCATCCAGGGCCCCGGCACAGATACGCAGTATTTT. Rearrangement joined TRBV25-1 to TRBJ2-3; perhaps TRBD1 is the D gene, with 5 bases matching. V and J lose 10 bases and 1 base, and a span of 12 bases separates them. The CDR3 covers 13 residues, taking in both the cysteine and the phenylalanine. The retained sequence is limited to the CDR3, 39 bases, with the frame set at the first base. CDR1 and CDR2, looked up from the germline V gene, are MGHDK and SYGVNS. The full variable domain, completed from the reference TRBV25-1 and TRBJ2-3 proteins outside the CDR3, reads EADIYQTPRYLVIGTGKKITLECSQTMGHDKMYWYQQDPGMELHLIHYSYGVNSTEKGDLSSESTVSRIRTEHFPLTLESARPSHTSQYLCAIQGPGTDTQYFGPGTRLTVL.